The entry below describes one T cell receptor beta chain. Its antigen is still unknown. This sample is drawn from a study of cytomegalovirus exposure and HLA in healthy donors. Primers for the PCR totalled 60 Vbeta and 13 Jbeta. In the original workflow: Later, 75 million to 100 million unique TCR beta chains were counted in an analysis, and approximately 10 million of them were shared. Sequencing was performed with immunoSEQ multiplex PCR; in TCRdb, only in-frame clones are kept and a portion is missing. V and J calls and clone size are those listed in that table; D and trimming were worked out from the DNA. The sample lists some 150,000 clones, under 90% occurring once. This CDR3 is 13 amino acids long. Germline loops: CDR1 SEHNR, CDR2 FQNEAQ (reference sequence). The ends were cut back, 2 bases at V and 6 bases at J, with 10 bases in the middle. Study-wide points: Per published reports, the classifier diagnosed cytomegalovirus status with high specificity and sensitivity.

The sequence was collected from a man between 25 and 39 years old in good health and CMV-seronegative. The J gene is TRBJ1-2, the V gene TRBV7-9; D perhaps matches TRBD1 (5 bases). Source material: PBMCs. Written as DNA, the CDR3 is TGTGCCAGCAGCTTACCCCCGGACAATGGCTACACCTTC. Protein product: CASSLPPDNGYTF.